This T cell receptor beta chain was captured in a study of post-analysis software for immune sequencing data. Regarding the study as a whole: Five TRBV segments occurring more often in patients than controls included TRBV5-6, TRBV5-1 and TRBV20-1. Controls had significantly higher normalized Chao1 diversity than multiple sclerosis patients.

Sequencing libraries made from TCR beta cDNA carried unique molecular identifiers. TCRdb processed the PCR reads anew with MiXCR; each CDR3 protein has one entry. The sample has 820,000 or so distinct CDR3 sequences; around 50% are singletons. V was shortened by 0 bases and J by 7 bases, with 15 bases between the two germline ends. Germline-derived CDR1 and CDR2 are MNHEY and SVGAGI. The length of the CDR3 is 15 residues. To note about this clonotype: The antigen is not known.

The chain recombines TRBV6-5 with TRBJ1-2; a possible D gene is TRBD1 (6 bases). What was sequenced was blood. This receptor was obtained from a girl aged 10-17 years with multiple sclerosis. The CDR3 reads CASSYSFGGAGGYTF. CDR3 DNA sequence: TGTGCCAGCAGTTACTCGTTTGGGGGGGCCGGTGGCTACACCTTC.